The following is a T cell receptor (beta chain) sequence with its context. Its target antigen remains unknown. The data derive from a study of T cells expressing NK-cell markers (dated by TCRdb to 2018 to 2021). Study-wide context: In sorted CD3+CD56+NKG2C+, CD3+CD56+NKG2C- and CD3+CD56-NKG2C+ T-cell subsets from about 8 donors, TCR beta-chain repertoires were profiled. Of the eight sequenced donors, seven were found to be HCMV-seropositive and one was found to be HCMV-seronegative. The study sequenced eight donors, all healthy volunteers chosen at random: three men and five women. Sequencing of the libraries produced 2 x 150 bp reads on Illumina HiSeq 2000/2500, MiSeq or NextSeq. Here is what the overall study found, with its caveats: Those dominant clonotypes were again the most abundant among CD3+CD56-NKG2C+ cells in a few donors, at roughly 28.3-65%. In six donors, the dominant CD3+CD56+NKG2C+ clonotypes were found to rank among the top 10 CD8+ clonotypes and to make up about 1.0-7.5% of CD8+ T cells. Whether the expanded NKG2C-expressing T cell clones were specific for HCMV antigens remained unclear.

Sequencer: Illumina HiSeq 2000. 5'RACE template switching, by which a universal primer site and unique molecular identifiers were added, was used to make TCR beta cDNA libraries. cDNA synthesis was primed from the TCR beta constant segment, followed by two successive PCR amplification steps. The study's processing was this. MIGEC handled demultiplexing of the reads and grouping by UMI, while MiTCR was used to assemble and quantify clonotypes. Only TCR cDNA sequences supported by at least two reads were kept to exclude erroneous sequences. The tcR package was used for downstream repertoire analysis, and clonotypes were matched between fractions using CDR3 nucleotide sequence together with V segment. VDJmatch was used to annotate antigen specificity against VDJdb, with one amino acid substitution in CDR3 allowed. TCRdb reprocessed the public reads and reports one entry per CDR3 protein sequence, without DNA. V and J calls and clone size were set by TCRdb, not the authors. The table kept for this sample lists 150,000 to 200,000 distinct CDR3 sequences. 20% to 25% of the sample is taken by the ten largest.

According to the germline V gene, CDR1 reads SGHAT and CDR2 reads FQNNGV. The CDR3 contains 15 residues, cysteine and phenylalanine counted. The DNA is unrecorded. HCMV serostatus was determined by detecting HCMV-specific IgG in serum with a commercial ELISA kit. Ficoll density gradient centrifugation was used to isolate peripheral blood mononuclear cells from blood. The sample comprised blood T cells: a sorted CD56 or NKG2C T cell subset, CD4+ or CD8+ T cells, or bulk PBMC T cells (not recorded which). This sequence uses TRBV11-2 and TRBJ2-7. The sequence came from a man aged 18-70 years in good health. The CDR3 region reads CASSSNPAATYEQYF. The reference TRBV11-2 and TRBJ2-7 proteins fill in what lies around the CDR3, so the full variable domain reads EAGVAQSPRYKIIEKRQSVAFWCNPISGHATLYWYQQILGQGPKLLIQFQNNGVVDDSQLPKDRFSAERLKGVDSTLKIQPAKLEDSAVYLCASSSNPAATYEQYFGPGTRLTVT.